One sample yielded the 19 T cell receptor beta chains listed below, sequenced in a study of monozygotic twins with inflammatory bowel disease (dated by TCRdb to the late 2010s). Receptor libraries were prepared by 5' RACE. The instrument was an Illumina HiSeq 2500. After TCRdb reprocessed the reads, each CDR3 protein sequence was kept as one row, without DNA. This sample's table has entries for approximately 390,000 distinct CDR3 sequences. More than 2% of the sample goes to the ten largest clones. The specimen was blood. These receptors were collected from a human donor with ulcerative colitis or Crohn's disease, or a healthy co-twin of an affected twin (not recorded which).

The chain carries TRBV30 and TRBJ2-5; TCRdb outputs TRBD1, but without DNA this stays unchecked. Per germline, CDR1 GTSNPN and CDR2 SVGIG (reference sequence). CDR3 size: 14 residues. The CDR3 sequence: CAWSVRGGTETQYF.

The CDR3 reads CSARANLNTEAFF. The rearrangement joins TRBV20-1 to TRBJ1-1. The CDR3 loop spans 13 amino acids. Germline loops: CDR1 DFQATT, CDR2 SNEGSKA (reference sequence).

This chain joins TRBV4-1 and TRBJ2-7; there is no DNA to check the TCRdb D call of TRBD2. This CDR3 is 16 amino acids long. Germline CDR1 is MGHRA and CDR2 is YSYEKL. This CDR3 reads CASSQGGGRYSYEQYF.

This chain connects TRBV12-3 or TRBV12-4 to TRBJ2-3; absent DNA, TCRdb's TRBD1 call cannot be checked. The CDR3 consists of 16 residues. CDR3: CASRPPGQGRTDTQYF.

The chain employs TRBV6-2 or TRBV6-3 and TRBJ2-7; no DNA is available, so the TRBD2 call from TCRdb remains unchecked. This CDR3 has 15 residues. Looked up from germline, CDR1 is MNHEY and CDR2 is SVGEGT. The CDR3 sequence: CASSYATGPHYEQYF.

The chain has TRBV2 and TRBJ2-3; the TCRdb D gene call, TRBD2, has no DNA to confirm it. This CDR3 is built from 14 residues. Per the germline V gene, CDR1 is SNHLY and CDR2 is FYNNEI. CDR3 sequence reads: CASRRLTAGDTQYF.

CDR3: CSARGTRNGETQYF. This chain connects TRBV20-1 to TRBJ2-5; the TCRdb D gene call, TRBD2, has no DNA to confirm it. This CDR3 is built from 14 residues. Per the germline V gene, CDR1 is DFQATT and CDR2 is SNEGSKA (reference sequence).

The chain joins TRBV12-3 or TRBV12-4 to TRBJ1-2; the D call from TCRdb, TRBD1, cannot be confirmed without DNA. The CDR3 contains 16 residues. CDR3 residues: CASSPNTRNGIYGYTF.

The rearrangement links TRBV10-3 to TRBJ2-5; the D call of TRBD1 rests on TCRdb alone, since no DNA is present to check it. The germline V gene encodes CDR1 ENHRY and CDR2 SYGVKD. The CDR3 spans 16 residues. CDR3 protein: CAISDPGQAGEGTQYF.

V usage is TRBV6-1 and J usage is TRBJ1-1; no DNA is available, so the TRBD1 call from TCRdb remains unchecked. Per germline, CDR1 MNHNS and CDR2 SASEGT. This CDR3 has 15 residues. The CDR3 is CASSALNAGGTEAFF.

The rearrangement links TRBV6-1 to TRBJ1-2. The CDR3 contains 14 residues. Germline loops: CDR1 MNHNS, CDR2 SASEGT. The CDR3 here is CASSLYGGGYGYTF.

This chain joins TRBV7-2 and TRBJ1-3; the D call of TRBD1 rests on TCRdb alone, since no DNA is present to check it. This CDR3 contains 15 residues. Germline CDR1 SGHTA, CDR2 FQGNSA. The CDR3 loop reads CASAYRGVWGNTIYF.

The rearrangement joins TRBV6-1 to TRBJ1-2. The germline V gene encodes CDR1 MNHNS and CDR2 SASEGT. The CDR3 consists of 14 residues. This CDR3 reads CASSVGYSNYGYTF.

This chain links TRBV5-6 with TRBJ2-7; TCRdb reports TRBD2, a call that lacks DNA to check it against. The CDR3 consists of 16 residues. The germline V gene encodes CDR1 SGHDT and CDR2 YYEEEE. CDR3 loop: CASSLDRLAGIYEQYF. Filled out from reference TRBV5-6 and TRBJ2-7, the complete variable domain reads DAGVTQSPTHLIKTRGQQVTLRCSPKSGHDTVSWYQQALGQGPQFIFQYYEEEERQRGNFPDRFSGHQFPNYSSELNVNALLLGDSALYLCASSLDRLAGIYEQYFGPGTRLTVT.

The V and J genes are TRBV27 and TRBJ2-7; no DNA is available, so the TRBD2 call from TCRdb remains unchecked. Germline V gives CDR1 MNHEY, CDR2 SMNVEV (reference sequence). This CDR3 is 16 amino acids long. CDR3 amino acids: CASSFDGRKVPYEQYF.

V and J are TRBV27 and TRBJ1-1. CDR3 length equals 13 residues. Per the germline V gene, CDR1 is MNHEY and CDR2 is SMNVEV (reference sequence). CDR3 amino acids: CASSLRRGTEAFF.

The chain has TRBV9 and TRBJ2-3; the TRBD2 assignment by TCRdb is unverifiable without DNA. The CDR3 is made up of 15 amino acids. Germline CDR1 and CDR2: SGDLS and YYNGEE. The CDR3 loop is CASNPSGARTDTQYF.

The chain recombines TRBV7-7 with TRBJ2-1; no DNA is available, so the TRBD1 call from TCRdb remains unchecked. The CDR3 totals 14 residues. CDR1 SSHAT and CDR2 FNYEAQ come from the germline V gene (reference sequence). The CDR3: CASSLGKGGNEQFF.

The genes are TRBV11-1 and TRBJ1-5. This CDR3 spans 13 amino acids. The germline V gene encodes CDR1 SGHAT and CDR2 FQDESV (reference sequence). The CDR3 region is CASSLASNRPQHF.